The rows below give T cell receptor beta chains drawn from one sample of a study of response to subunit inactivated influenza vaccine. MiXCR was run by TCRdb on the RT-PCR reads, yielding one entry per CDR3 protein. The repertoire holds about 700,000 distinct CDR3 sequences, with about a sixth as singletons. Sequenced material: PBMCs from blood, taken approximately 13 days after vaccination. The receptors derive from a man aged 50-60 years who received an inactivated influenza vaccine. Each CDR3 is given with its conserved first and last residue. A D gene is named only where the DNA matches it firmly. Not every row has a clone size; where given, it reads once, few, many or a size class.

TRBV2	TRBJ2-7	once	-	TGTGCCAGCAGTGTATTACTCCACGAGCAGTACTTC	CASSVLLHEQYF
TRBV20-1	TRBJ2-6	many	-	TGCAGTGCTAGGAACCCCTCTGGGGCCAACGTCCTGACTTTC	CSARNPSGANVLTF
TRBV5-1	TRBJ2-7	few	-	TGCGCCAGCAGCTTGCAATCTCTCGGAGAGCAGTACTTC	CASSLQSLGEQYF
TRBV20-1	TRBJ1-5	-	-	TGCAGTGCTAGATGGCTCGGACAAAGGATCAAGCCCCAGCATTTT	CSARWLGQRIKPQHF
TRBV2	TRBJ2-1	few	-	TGTGCCAGTAGAGCCGACCGCTCCTACAATGAGCAGTTCTTC	CASRADRSYNEQFF
TRBV6-1	TRBJ2-7	few	-	TGTGCCAGCAGTCAACATGCGGGTATGAGCTCCTACGAGCAGTACTTC	CASSQHAGMSSYEQYF
TRBV4-3	TRBJ2-1	few	-	TGCGCCAGCAGCCAAGTTAACCGGGACGGACGGCAGTTCTTC	CASSQVNRDGRQFF
TRBV14	TRBJ2-1	few	TRBD2	TGTGCCAGCAGCCGGATAGGACTAGCGGGAGGAATATATGAGCAGTTCTTC	CASSRIGLAGGIYEQFF
TRBV2	TRBJ1-2	-	-	TGTGCCAGCAGTGAAATTCCCCCCGGGATCTATGGCTACACCTTC	CASSEIPPGIYGYTF
TRBV20-1	TRBJ1-6	once	TRBD1	TGCAGTGCTAGGGAAAGACAGGGCTGGAATTCACCCCTCCACTTT	CSARERQGWNSPLHF
TRBV28	TRBJ2-7	few	-	TGTGCCAGCAGTTTAACTGGGGTCCACGAGCAGTACTTC	CASSLTGVHEQYF
TRBV24-1	TRBJ2-1	-	-	TGTGCCACCAGTGATTTTACGGGCGCCGCCTACAATGAGCAGTTCTTC	CATSDFTGAAYNEQFF
TRBV21-1	TRBJ1-5	many	-	TGTGCCAGCAGCAACGACGGGCTAGGTCAGCCCCAGCATTTT	CASSNDGLGQPQHF
TRBV29-1	TRBJ2-7	few	-	TGCAGCGTCAACCGAGCGGGTGAGCAGTACTTC	CSVNRAGEQYF
TRBV6-6	TRBJ1-1	few	-	TGTGCCAGCAGTTACGGTTCCGACACTGAAGCTTTCTTT	CASSYGSDTEAFF
TRBV5-1	TRBJ2-2	few	-	TGCGCCAGCAGGGGACTTCAGGGCGGCACCGGGGAGCTGTTTTTT	CASRGLQGGTGELFF
TRBV3-1	TRBJ2-4	-	TRBD2	TGTGCCAGCAGCCACCTCAAGCGGGGGGGCCCAAGCAAAAACATTCAGTACTTC	CASSHLKRGGPSKNIQYF
TRBV20-1	TRBJ2-2	-	TRBD2	TGCAGTGTGGTTGCGGGGGGGAACACCGGGGAGCTGTTTTTT	CSVVAGGNTGELFF
TRBV7-2	TRBJ1-1	-	TRBD1	TGTGCCAGCAGCTTAGCCTCGGGACAGCCTAACACTGAAGCTTTCTTT	CASSLASGQPNTEAFF
TRBV20-1	TRBJ2-2	few	-	TGCAGTGCTAGAGGCCAGGGCACCGGGGAGCTGTTTTTT	CSARGQGTGELFF
TRBV7-8	TRBJ2-7	-	-	TGTGCCAGCAGCCCCCAGCAAACGACCTACGAGCAGTACTTC	CASSPQQTTYEQYF
TRBV25-1	TRBJ2-3	few	TRBD2	TGTGCCAGCAGTAAGACCCTTACGACTAGCGGGGATACAGATACGCAGTATTTT	CASSKTLTTSGDTDTQYF
TRBV10-3	TRBJ2-1	few	-	TGTGCCATCAGTCAACTTGGTGGGTCGGACAATGAGCAGTTCTTC	CAISQLGGSDNEQFF
TRBV2	TRBJ2-7	many	-	TGTGCCAGCGGGGATTACGAGCAGTACTTC	CASGDYEQYF
TRBV4-1	TRBJ1-1	few	TRBD1	TGCGCCAGCAGCCAGGCACCGGGACAGGCCATGAACACTGAAGCTTTCTTT	CASSQAPGQAMNTEAFF
TRBV5-5	TRBJ2-5	-	-	TGTGCCAGCAGCTTGTCATATGTAAAAGGCGGCCCTGGGGAGACCCAGTACTTC	CASSLSYVKGGPGETQYF
TRBV6-5	TRBJ1-1	-	-	TGTGCCAGCAGTTACCTGAGCCGGAGTGAAGCTTTCTTT	CASSYLSRSEAFF
TRBV10-3	TRBJ1-4	many	TRBD1	TGTGCCATAGCAGGGGGGTCTAATGAAAAACTGTTTTTT	CAIAGGSNEKLFF
TRBV30	TRBJ1-4	few	-	TGTGCCTGGAGACACTATAATGAAAAACTGTTTTTT	CAWRHYNEKLFF
TRBV11-2	TRBJ2-3	few	TRBD2	TGTGCCAGCAGCTTAATAGCCGTACTAGCGGGGGATTGGTCAGATACGCAGTATTTT	CASSLIAVLAGDWSDTQYF
TRBV5-1	TRBJ1-1	-	-	TGCGCCAGCAGCTTGTATGACAGCAACACTGAAGCTTTCTTT	CASSLYDSNTEAFF
TRBV7-9	TRBJ2-1	many	TRBD2	TGCGCCAGCAGCCTAGCGGGGACCAATGAGCAGTTCTTC	CASSLAGTNEQFF
TRBV3-1	TRBJ2-2	-	-	TGTGCCAGCAGCCATAGTAGGCGGGAGCTGTTTTTT	CASSHSRRELFF
TRBV6-2/TRBV6-3	TRBJ2-7	few	TRBD1	TGTGCCAGCAGTAAACCGGGACAGGGTACCTACGAGCAGTACTTC	CASSKPGQGTYEQYF
TRBV4-2	TRBJ2-5	-	TRBD2	TGTGCCAGCAGCCAAAAGACTAGCGGGGGGGGAAAGACCCAGTACTTC	CASSQKTSGGGKTQYF
TRBV9	TRBJ1-5	-	-	TGTGCCAGCAGCGTAGGGGGGTTATTGAATCAGCCCCAGCATTTT	CASSVGGLLNQPQHF
TRBV12-3/TRBV12-4	TRBJ2-1	few	TRBD2	TGTGCCAGCAGCCGGTCGAGTTACCAACTAGCGGGTAACTCCTACAATGAGCAGTTCTTC	CASSRSSYQLAGNSYNEQFF
TRBV2	TRBJ2-2	few	TRBD1	TGTGCCAGCAGTGCGGACAGGGGGCGAACCGGGGAGCTGTTTTTT	CASSADRGRTGELFF
TRBV7-8	TRBJ2-4	few	TRBD2	TGTGCCAGCAGCCCCCGAATGGTAGCGGGCGCCAAAAACATTCAGTACTTC	CASSPRMVAGAKNIQYF
TRBV20-1	TRBJ2-1	-	-	TGCAGTGCTAGAGATTACTATAGGGGCCCTCTACAGTTCTTC	CSARDYYRGPLQFF
TRBV9	TRBJ2-3	many	TRBD2	TGTGCCAGCAGCGGACCACTAGCGGGGGGTGCAGATACGCAGTATTTT	CASSGPLAGGADTQYF
TRBV7-2	TRBJ1-5	-	TRBD1	TGTGCCAGCAGCTCCAGGGGGCAGGGCAATCAGCCCCAGCATTTT	CASSSRGQGNQPQHF
TRBV20-1	TRBJ2-3	-	TRBD2	TGCAGTGCTAGAGGGACTAGCGGGGGGCCAGATACGCAGTATTTT	CSARGTSGGPDTQYF
TRBV20-1	TRBJ2-1	-	-	TGCAGTGCTAGGACCTGGGCGCTCGGGGCGGACCACCAAGATGAGCAGTTCTTC	CSARTWALGADHQDEQFF
TRBV20-1	TRBJ2-1	-	-	TGCAGTGCTAGAGATCTCCGGAGAGCCTACAATGAGCAGATCTTC	CSARDLRRAYNEQIF
TRBV20-1	TRBJ2-7	many	TRBD2	TGCAGTGCTAGTTACAGCGGGGGCGACGAGCAGTACTTC	CSASYSGGDEQYF
TRBV5-5	TRBJ1-2	few	-	TGTGCCAGCAGCCGAGCAACAGGATATCTTAACTATGGCTACACCTTC	CASSRATGYLNYGYTF
TRBV20-1	TRBJ2-5	few	-	TGCAGTGCTAGGGACAGCCAAAAAAGTGGACTAGAGACCCAGTACTTC	CSARDSQKSGLETQYF
TRBV4-2	TRBJ2-6	few	-	TGTGCCAGCAGCCAAGTCGTTTCTGGGGCCAACGTCCTGACTTTC	CASSQVVSGANVLTF
TRBV4-1	TRBJ2-7	many	-	TGCGCCAGCAGCCAAGAGAAGGGAGGCTACGAGCAGTACTTC	CASSQEKGGYEQYF
TRBV9	TRBJ2-3	-	-	TGTGCCAGCAGCGTAGACCCGGGAGATACGCAGTATTTT	CASSVDPGDTQYF
TRBV18	TRBJ2-6	-	-	TGTGCCAGCTCACCGCGAGGGACCGGGGTCGGGGCCAACGTCCTGACTTTC	CASSPRGTGVGANVLTF